This TCR beta chain was retrieved from a study of blood T cell repertoires in COVID-19. Symptom resolution, clearance, or two negative PCRs marked donors in Cohort 3 as recovered. The ends lost 5 bases at V and 0 bases at J; junction bases unmatched: 11. Germline assignment: CDR1 MDHEN and CDR2 SYDVKM. The length of the CDR3 is 18 residues. Measured with immunoSEQ multiplex PCR; TCRdb has only the in-frame clones, and not every one. The table shows under 300,000 clones, with roughly 86% occurring only once. The chain combines TRBV28 with TRBJ1-5; 9 nucleotides match TRBD1. The sample comprised PBMCs or T cells enriched from blood (not recorded which). The sequence derives from a woman in her sixties or seventies who had recovered from COVID-19. The CDR3 sequence: CASSLPGQGAISNQPQHF. Written as DNA, the CDR3 is TGTGCCAGCAGTCTTCCGGGACAGGGCGCCATTAGCAATCAGCCCCAGCATTTT.